Sequencing of this T cell receptor beta chain was carried out in a study of graft-versus-host responses after intestinal transplantation. Profiling relied on immunoSEQ multiplex PCR, and the TCRdb table lists in-frame clones only, not all of them. This table holds roughly 110,000 clones, 85% to 95% found once. Note on this clone: Its antigen is undetermined.

The sequence derives from a human donor who was the organ donor for an intestinal transplant. The material sequenced was unstimulated CD8+ T cells sorted from spleen or lymph node cells, taken before transplant.

The CDR3 region is CASSLVGQVYEQYF. CDR3 coding DNA: TGTGCCAGCAGCTTAGTGGGACAGGTATACGAGCAGTACTTC. The rearrangement joins TRBV7-9 to TRBJ2-7; 8 positions agree with TRBD1. CDR3 length: 14 amino acids. The junction had 3 bases not matched to a gene; V was cut back by 1 base and J by 4 bases. Germline CDR1 and CDR2: SEHNR and FQNEAQ (reference sequence).